This TCR beta chain was obtained from a study of T cell responses to AZD1222 COVID-19 vaccine. The study, taken as a whole, reports: Every sample of the repertoires postdated the peak T cell response. Spike-specific TCR depth and breadth grew after two AZD1222 doses. Among the donors, most were white British and more were female, and clonal diversity was possibly underestimated.

The CDR3 has 15 residues. Per germline, CDR1 KGHSH and CDR2 LQKENI. V lost 6 bases, J lost 0 bases, and 12 bases lay in between. Measured with immunoSEQ multiplex PCR; TCRdb has only the in-frame clones, and not every one. The data hold about 50,000 clones, with about 80% observed a single time. Concerning this clone itself: Its antigen is unidentified.

The TCR was taken from an adult in good health. Here the sequenced sample was peripheral blood, taken on day 0 of AZD1222 vaccination. The V call is TRBV18, the J call TRBJ2-1; no reliable D call. The CDR3 reads CASSPVPDSYNEQFF. The DNA for the CDR3 is TGTGCCAGCTCGCCCGTCCCCGACTCCTACAATGAGCAGTTCTTC.